This TCR beta chain appears in the sequencing data of a study of Tregs in tolerant kidney transplant recipients. About this clone itself: Other DNA variants within this sample encode the same CDR3.

Produced via immunoSEQ multiplex PCR; TCRdb's table is partial and in-frame only. The sample lists 200,000 to 300,000 clones; about four fifths were seen once. Between the trimmed V and J ends, which lost 2 bases and 5 bases, there was a span of 12 bases. CDR3 length equals 13 residues. Germline CDR1 is SQVTM and CDR2 is ANQGSEA. The sequenced material came from CD4+ T cells from blood. The rearrangement joins TRBV29-1 to TRBJ2-5; either TRBD1 or TRBD2 may supply D (5 bases each). The clonotype comes from a human donor in good health. CDR3 protein: CSVERQGRETQYF. The CDR3 DNA follows: TGCAGCGTTGAACGGCAGGGACGCGAGACCCAGTACTTC.